Below, one TCR beta chain is given with its context. This clone was counted a few times. Its antigen is still unknown. No much larger clone exists at a distance of one base, and base qualities are not known. TCRbeta CDR3 regions were amplified from genomic DNA by means of the immunoSEQ Assay, a bias-controlled multiplex PCR. In the paper's pipeline: The number of nucleated cells in each sample was estimated by amplification of reference gene primers within the assay. To quantify the absolute abundance of each unique TCRbeta CDR3 rearrangement, sequence reads were collapsed and filtered. For each sample, productive Simpson clonality was calculated as the square root of Simpson's diversity index over productive rearrangements. The table was pulled from immuneACCESS by TCRdb, which kept in-frame rearrangements only. Such tables lose some clones; where checked, under half of the loss comes from unresolved V genes, and the rest has no known cause. That table supplies the V and J calls and clone size; D and trimming were determined from the DNA. Present in this sample are under 250,000 clones, around 90% of which were seen just once. Of the sample, under 9% is held by the ten largest clones.

From cysteine to phenylalanine, the CDR3 is 16 amino acids long. Of the read, only the CDR3 DNA is kept; its 48 bases are in frame from base 1. CDR1 and CDR2 were assigned from the germline V gene as KGHDR and SFDVKD. The V end gives up 5 bases and the J end 7 bases, leaving 8 bases in the junction not matched to a gene. The collaborating institutions used their own protocols to collect whole blood in K2EDTA tubes. For TCRbeta analysis, collaborators shipped samples as frozen whole blood, isolated PBMCs, or DNA extracted from either of those sample types. These data belong to a study of blood T cell repertoires in COVID-19 (TCRdb year 2020). About the study as a whole: Samples covering the acute and convalescent phases of COVID-19 were provided by collaborators in the United States, Italy and Spain. The prospective study material was composed of cDNA or gDNA derived from T cells, B-cell-depleted T cells, or PBMCs. Subjects who had been exposed to COVID-19, were actively infected with it, or had recovered from it provided the deeply sampled blood TCRbeta repertoires that made up the dataset. A freely available public database, intended as a resource for researchers studying the immune response to SARS-CoV-2, is where the repertoires were released. The samples were drawn from two sources: the first 160 participants of the ongoing ImmuneRACE study, and some 1,300 subjects contributed by 6 global collaborators. Sample metadata almost always included a de-identified subject ID, COVID-19 status, age in years and sex. HLA class I and class II types, where available, came from metadata supplied by the sample provider rather than from assay-based typing.

Study-wide findings and limitations: Clinical and demographic metadata were provided uncurated, with the amount varying by source and participant.

The receptor chain draws on TRBV24-1 and TRBJ2-1; 12 central bases correspond to TRBD2. The sequence came from a woman in her sixties or seventies with active or convalescent COVID-19. The specimen was peripheral blood. The CDR3 region: CATSGSGLAGPNEQFF. The nucleotides read TGTGCCACCAGTGGGAGCGGACTAGCGGGGCCGAATGAGCAGTTCTTC.